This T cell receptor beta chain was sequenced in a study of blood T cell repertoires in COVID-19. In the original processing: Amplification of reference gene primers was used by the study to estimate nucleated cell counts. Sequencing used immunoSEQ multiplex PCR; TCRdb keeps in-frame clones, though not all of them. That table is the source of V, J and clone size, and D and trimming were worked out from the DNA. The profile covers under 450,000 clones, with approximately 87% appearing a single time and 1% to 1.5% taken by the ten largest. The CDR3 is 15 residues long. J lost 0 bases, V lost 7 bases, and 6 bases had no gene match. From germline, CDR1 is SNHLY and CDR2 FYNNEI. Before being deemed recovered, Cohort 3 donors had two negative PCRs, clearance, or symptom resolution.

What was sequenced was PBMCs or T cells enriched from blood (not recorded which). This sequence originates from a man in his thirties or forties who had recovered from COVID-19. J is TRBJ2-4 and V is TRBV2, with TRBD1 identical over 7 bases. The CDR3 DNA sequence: TGTGCCAGCACCACAGGGGCCCTAGCCAAAAACATTCAGTACTTC. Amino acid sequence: CASTTGALAKNIQYF.